The clone carrying this T cell receptor (beta chain) is categorized as medium-sized. The target antigen is unknown. This table comes from immunoSEQ multiplex PCR, and its TCRdb copy is limited to in-frame clones, with some not included. The sample lists over 35,000 clones, roughly four fifths occurring once. V lost 0 bases, J lost 10 bases, and 18 bases lay in between. This CDR3 is built from 15 residues. CDR1 MNHEY and CDR2 SMNVEV come from the germline V gene (reference sequence). This entry comes from a study of a mutant IDH1 vaccine in newly diagnosed glioma. Study in general: Investigators started vaccination 4-6 weeks after radiotherapy alone, or with temozolomide cycles. Before enrollment, the patients had been treated with radiotherapy alone, temozolomide alone, or both together. Most of them had received both.

The time point was: week 23, last vaccination. Alongside topical imiquimod, each dose of vaccine comprised 300 ug of mutant IDH1 20-mer peptide. This receptor was taken from a man aged 40-55 years with glioma. The chain is built from TRBV27 and TRBJ1-1, with D unclear. The material was PBMCs, obtained from a glioma patient whose treatment included an IDH1 peptide vaccine. CDR3 protein: CASSLSGSLGFPAFF. CDR3 DNA sequence: TGTGCCAGCAGTTTATCGGGATCTCTCGGATTCCCAGCTTTCTTT.